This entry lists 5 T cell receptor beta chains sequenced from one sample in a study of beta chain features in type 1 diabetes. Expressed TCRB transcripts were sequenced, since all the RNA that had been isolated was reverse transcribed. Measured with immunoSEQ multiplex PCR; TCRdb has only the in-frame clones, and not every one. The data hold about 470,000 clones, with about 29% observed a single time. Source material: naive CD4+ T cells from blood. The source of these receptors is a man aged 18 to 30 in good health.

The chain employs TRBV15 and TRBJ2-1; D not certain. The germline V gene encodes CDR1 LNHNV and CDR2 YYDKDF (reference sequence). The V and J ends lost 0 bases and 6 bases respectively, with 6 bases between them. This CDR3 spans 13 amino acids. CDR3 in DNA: TGTGCCACCAGCAGAGATCGGGCCAATGAGCAGTTCTTC. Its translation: CATSRDRANEQFF.

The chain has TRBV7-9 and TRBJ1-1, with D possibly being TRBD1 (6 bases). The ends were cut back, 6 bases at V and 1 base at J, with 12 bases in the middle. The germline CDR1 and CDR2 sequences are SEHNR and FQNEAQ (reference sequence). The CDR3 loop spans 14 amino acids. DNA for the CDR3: TGTGCCAGCAGTTTACAGGGCGGGAACACTGAAGCTTTCTTT. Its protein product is CASSLQGGNTEAFF. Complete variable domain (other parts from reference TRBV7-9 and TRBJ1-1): DTGVSQNPRHKITKRGQNVTFRCDPISEHNRLYWYRQTLGQGPEFLTYFQNEAQLEKSRLLSDRFSAERPKGSFSTLEIQRTEQGDSAMYLCASSLQGGNTEAFFGQGTRLTVV.

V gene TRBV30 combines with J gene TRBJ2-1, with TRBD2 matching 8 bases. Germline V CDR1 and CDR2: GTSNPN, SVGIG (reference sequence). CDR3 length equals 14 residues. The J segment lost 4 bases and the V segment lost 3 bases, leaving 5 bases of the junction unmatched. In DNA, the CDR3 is TGTGCCTGGAGGCGGGGGGAATGGTACAATGAGCAGTTCTTC. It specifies CAWRRGEWYNEQFF.

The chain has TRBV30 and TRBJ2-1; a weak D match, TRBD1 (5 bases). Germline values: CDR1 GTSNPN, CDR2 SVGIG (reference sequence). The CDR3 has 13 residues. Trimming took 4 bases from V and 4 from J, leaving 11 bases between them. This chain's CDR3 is CAWNWGAYNEQFF. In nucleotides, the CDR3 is TGTGCCTGGAATTGGGGCGCGTACAATGAGCAGTTCTTC.

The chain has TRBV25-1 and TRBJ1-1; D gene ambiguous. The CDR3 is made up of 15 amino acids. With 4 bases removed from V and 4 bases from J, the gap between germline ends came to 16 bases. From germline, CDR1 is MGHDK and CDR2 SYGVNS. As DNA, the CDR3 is TGTGCCAGCAGTGGCGCCCGCCAGTGGGCCACTGAAGCTTTCTTT. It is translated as CASSGARQWATEAFF. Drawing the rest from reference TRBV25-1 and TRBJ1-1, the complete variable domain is EADIYQTPRYLVIGTGKKITLECSQTMGHDKMYWYQQDPGMELHLIHYSYGVNSTEKGDLSSESTVSRIRTEHFPLTLESARPSHTSQYLCASSGARQWATEAFFGQGTRLTVV.